This is a list of T cell receptor beta chains from one sample in a study of blood T cell repertoires in COVID-19. Assay used: immunoSEQ multiplex PCR; TCRdb lists only in-frame clones, some missing. Among some 130,000 clones listed, 80% to 85% were seen once. Sequenced material: peripheral blood. These receptors were taken from a woman aged 25-40 years who had recovered from COVID-19. The CDR3 runs from the conserved cysteine through the conserved F or W. A D gene is named only where the DNA matches it firmly. Clone size is given for some rows only: seen once, a few or many times, or a class if the clone is expanded.

TRBV9	NA	TRBJ2-7	TRBD2	CASSVGGLAGYDEQYF	TGTGCCAGCAGCGTCGGCGGACTAGCGGGATACGACGAGCAGTACTTC
TRBV18	few	TRBJ2-1	TRBD1	CASSRQGPSGFNEQFF	TGTGCCAGCTCGAGACAGGGACCAAGTGGCTTCAATGAGCAGTTCTTC
TRBV27	NA	TRBJ2-7	TRBD1	CASSFGQGKDYEQYF	TGTGCCAGCAGTTTCGGACAGGGGAAAGACTACGAGCAGTACTTC
TRBV24-1	NA	TRBJ2-2	NA	CATSGGRGSNTGELFF	TGTGCCACCAGTGGAGGGCGGGGTTCGAACACCGGGGAGCTGTTTTTT
TRBV14	NA	TRBJ1-6	NA	CASSQGQAYNSPLHF	TGTGCCAGCAGCCAAGGGCAGGCCTATAATTCACCCCTCCACTTT
TRBV27	NA	TRBJ2-2	TRBD2	CASSRRPGREGQRSGELFF	TGTGCCAGCAGTCGACGCCCTGGGCGGGAGGGCCAGCGTAGCGGGGAGCTGTTTTTT
TRBV3-1/TRBV3-2	NA	TRBJ2-3	TRBD2	CASSLRTSGRSNTQYF	TGTGCCAGCAGCCTTCGGACTAGCGGGAGATCAAATACGCAGTATTTT
TRBV5-4	NA	TRBJ2-5	NA	CASRRDRVLLSGETQYF	TGTGCCAGCAGGCGGGACCGGGTTCTTCTGTCGGGAGAGACCCAGTACTTC
TRBV6-5	NA	TRBJ1-2	TRBD1	CASRYLRGPNYGYTF	TGTGCCAGCAGATATCTAAGGGGGCCCAACTATGGCTACACCTTC
TRBV11-1	NA	TRBJ2-7	TRBD1	CASSQQKGQGVHEQYF	TGTGCCAGCAGCCAGCAAAAGGGACAGGGAGTACACGAGCAGTACTTC
TRBV3-1/TRBV3-2	NA	TRBJ2-1	TRBD2	CASSQAQGGERDLPQFF	TGTGCCAGCAGCCAGGCCCAGGGAGGAGAGCGGGATTTACCGCAGTTCTTC
TRBV9	NA	TRBJ1-1	NA	CASSGGREGDKAFF	TGTGCCAGCAGTGGCGGCCGGGAGGGGGATAAAGCTTTCTTT
TRBV5-6	NA	TRBJ1-2	TRBD1	CASSPWDRGSGYTF	TGTGCCAGCAGCCCATGGGACAGGGGAAGTGGCTACACCTTC
TRBV23-1	few	TRBJ1-1	NA	CASSQSLPSPEAFF	TGCGCCAGCAGTCAATCGCTCCCGAGCCCTGAAGCTTTCTTT
TRBV21-1	NA	TRBJ2-1	NA	CASRTGADNEQFF	TGTGCCAGCAGAACGGGAGCGGACAATGAGCAGTTCTTC
TRBV3-1/TRBV3-2	NA	TRBJ1-2	TRBD1	CASRGQVGDGYTF	TGTGCCAGCAGAGGACAGGTTGGAGATGGCTACACCTTC
TRBV6-2/TRBV6-3	large	TRBJ2-1	TRBD2	CASSYRLAGGDEQFF	TGTGCCAGCAGTTACAGACTAGCGGGAGGAGATGAGCAGTTCTTC
TRBV6-5	once	TRBJ2-3	NA	CASSPGGTAGRTQYF	TGTGCCAGCAGCCCAGGGGGGACAGCCGGGCGTACGCAGTATTTT
TRBV5-8	NA	TRBJ1-2	NA	CASSFRAPHGYTF	TGTGCCAGCAGCTTCAGGGCCCCTCACGGCTACACCTTC
TRBV2	NA	TRBJ2-4	NA	CASSESPPSWGSDNIQYF	TGTGCCAGCAGTGAATCCCCCCCCAGTTGGGGCTCGGATAACATTCAGTACTTC
TRBV10-1	NA	TRBJ2-5	NA	CASSALTGLEETQYF	TGCGCCAGCAGTGCGTTAACAGGGCTGGAAGAGACCCAGTACTTC
TRBV3-1/TRBV3-2	few	TRBJ2-1	NA	CASSQEERNSYNEQFF	TGTGCCAGCAGCCAAGAAGAGCGGAACTCCTACAATGAGCAGTTCTTC
TRBV25-1	few	TRBJ1-1	NA	CASSSKGGTEAFF	TGTGCCAGCAGTTCAAAAGGAGGGACTGAAGCTTTCTTT
TRBV9	once	TRBJ1-2	NA	CASSATQGNYGYTF	TGTGCCAGCAGCGCCACCCAGGGAAACTATGGCTACACCTTC
TRBV5-1	NA	TRBJ1-4	TRBD1	CASSPARDRNEKLFF	TGCGCCAGCAGCCCGGCCCGGGACAGGAATGAAAAACTGTTTTTT
TRBV6-6	NA	TRBJ1-2	NA	CASIPGGTANNGYTF	TGTGCCAGCATCCCGGGAGGGACGGCGAATAATGGCTACACCTTC
TRBV5-1	NA	TRBJ2-5	TRBD2	CASSLVISGGLETQYF	TGCGCCAGCAGCTTGGTTATTAGCGGGGGATTGGAGACCCAGTACTTC
TRBV11-3	NA	TRBJ1-6	NA	CASSLDGANSPLHF	TGTGCCAGCAGCTTAGACGGAGCTAATTCACCCCTCCACTTT
TRBV6-6	NA	TRBJ2-1	NA	CASSSRGYNEQFF	TGTGCCAGCAGTTCCCGGGGATACAATGAGCAGTTCTTC
TRBV19	NA	TRBJ2-7	NA	CASSWQQAGEQYF	TGTGCCAGTAGTTGGCAGCAGGCGGGGGAGCAGTACTTC
TRBV11-2	NA	TRBJ2-3	NA	CASSTEIRGTDTQYF	TGTGCCAGCAGCACGGAGATCAGGGGTACAGATACGCAGTATTTT
TRBV4-1	NA	TRBJ1-2	TRBD1	CASSPNQDRGYGYTF	TGCGCCAGCAGCCCGAACCAGGACAGGGGTTATGGCTACACCTTC
TRBV24-1	NA	TRBJ2-1	NA	CATSGGGNDEQFF	TGTGCCACCAGTGGGGGCGGGAACGATGAGCAGTTCTTC
TRBV4-1	NA	TRBJ1-5	NA	CASSQEGGTGSNQPQHF	TGCGCCAGCAGCCAAGAGGGGGGGACGGGGAGCAATCAGCCCCAGCATTTT
TRBV7-8	NA	TRBJ2-1	NA	CASNPQVPSYEQFF	TGTGCCAGCAACCCCCAGGTTCCAAGCTATGAGCAGTTCTTC
TRBV11-1	NA	TRBJ2-1	TRBD2	CASSLGPAGGLNEQFF	TGTGCCAGCAGCTTGGGTCCAGCGGGGGGACTCAATGAGCAGTTCTTC
TRBV9	NA	TRBJ1-1	NA	CASSVDAGGVPGPEAFF	TGTGCCAGCAGCGTAGACGCGGGGGGGGTGCCTGGCCCTGAAGCTTTCTTT
TRBV7-6	NA	TRBJ2-3	TRBD2	CASSRALSGTSTDTQYF	TGTGCCAGCAGCCGTGCGTTGAGCGGGACTAGCACAGATACGCAGTATTTT
TRBV30	NA	TRBJ1-2	TRBD1	CAWSPRQGRGYGYTF	TGTGCCTGGAGCCCGAGACAGGGGAGGGGCTATGGCTACACCTTC